Listed below are T cell receptor beta chains from one sample, sequenced in a study of T-cell memory formation after mild COVID-19. TCRdb fed the 5' RACE reads into MiXCR, producing one record per CDR3 protein. Seen here are 350,000 to 450,000 distinct CDR3 sequences, 20% observed once, and the top ten hold 8.4%. Material for sequencing was PBMCs or a T cell subset sorted from them (not recorded which). All receptors derive from an adult woman who had mild COVID-19 (a few samples of this study predate the infection). Cell type and time point are not known. The CDR3 runs from the conserved cysteine through the conserved F or W. Each record gives: clone size, V gene, J gene, D gene, CDR3 DNA, CDR3 protein. The D gene is left open where the match is weak. Only some rows state a clone size, as once, few, many or a class for expanded clones.

clone_size: NA
v_call: TRBV5-1
j_call: TRBJ2-3
d_call: NA
cdr3_nt: TGCGCCAGCAGTGATTGGGGCCGGGATACAGATACGCAGTATTTT
cdr3_aa: CASSDWGRDTDTQYF

clone_size: NA
v_call: TRBV2
j_call: TRBJ2-1
d_call: TRBD1
cdr3_nt: TGTGCCAGCAGTGATATGGGGACAGGGGAGCAGTTCTTC
cdr3_aa: CASSDMGTGEQFF

clone_size: NA
v_call: TRBV5-6
j_call: TRBJ2-7
d_call: NA
cdr3_nt: TGTGCCAGCAGCTCCCGGGGGCTCCTGGCCTACGAGCAGTACTTC
cdr3_aa: CASSSRGLLAYEQYF

clone_size: few
v_call: TRBV7-2
j_call: TRBJ2-2
d_call: NA
cdr3_nt: TGTGCCAGCAGCTTCATGGGGGCGGACACCGGGGAGCTGTTTTTT
cdr3_aa: CASSFMGADTGELFF

clone_size: few
v_call: TRBV27
j_call: TRBJ2-1
d_call: TRBD2
cdr3_nt: TGTGCCAGCAGTCCCGGGACTAGCGGGAGGGGGGTCTTC
cdr3_aa: CASSPGTSGRGVF

clone_size: NA
v_call: TRBV4-2
j_call: TRBJ2-3
d_call: NA
cdr3_nt: TGTGCCAGCAGCCAAGGGCCCCTTGGGACAGATACGCAGTATTTT
cdr3_aa: CASSQGPLGTDTQYF

clone_size: few
v_call: TRBV7-9
j_call: TRBJ2-1
d_call: NA
cdr3_nt: TGTGCCAGCAGTTCCGTCCCCCAGGTCGGGCAGTTCTTC
cdr3_aa: CASSSVPQVGQFF

clone_size: few
v_call: TRBV3-1
j_call: TRBJ2-1
d_call: TRBD2
cdr3_nt: TGTGCCAGCAGCCAAGTAGCGGGGGCGCAGTTCTTC
cdr3_aa: CASSQVAGAQFF

clone_size: few
v_call: TRBV7-9
j_call: TRBJ2-1
d_call: TRBD2
cdr3_nt: TGTGCCAGCAGCAAAAGCGGGGGCTACAATGAGCAGTTCTTC
cdr3_aa: CASSKSGGYNEQFF

clone_size: NA
v_call: TRBV6-2/TRBV6-3
j_call: TRBJ2-1
d_call: TRBD2
cdr3_nt: TGTGCCAGCGACGTCGGACTAGCAGTCGTCAATGAGCAGTTCTTC
cdr3_aa: CASDVGLAVVNEQFF

clone_size: NA
v_call: TRBV6-2/TRBV6-3
j_call: TRBJ2-3
d_call: TRBD1
cdr3_nt: TGTGCCAGCAGTATCCTCCGGGACAGCCTTATCACAGATACGCAGTATTTT
cdr3_aa: CASSILRDSLITDTQYF

clone_size: few
v_call: TRBV18
j_call: TRBJ2-1
d_call: TRBD1
cdr3_nt: TGTGCCAGCTCACCGGGACAGCTAGTCAGCTCCTACAATGAGCAGTTCTTC
cdr3_aa: CASSPGQLVSSYNEQFF

clone_size: once
v_call: TRBV20-1
j_call: TRBJ1-1
d_call: NA
cdr3_nt: TGCAGTGCTAGCCCCGGGGGGGCCCCCACTGAAGCTTTCTTT
cdr3_aa: CSASPGGAPTEAFF

clone_size: many
v_call: TRBV7-2
j_call: TRBJ2-3
d_call: NA
cdr3_nt: TGTGCCAGCAGCTTCTTCACAGATACGCAGTATTTT
cdr3_aa: CASSFFTDTQYF

clone_size: NA
v_call: TRBV7-2
j_call: TRBJ1-2
d_call: NA
cdr3_nt: TGTGCCAGCAACTCCCCCCTGGGCCTCTTCGGCTACACCTTC
cdr3_aa: CASNSPLGLFGYTF

clone_size: NA
v_call: TRBV20-1
j_call: TRBJ2-1
d_call: TRBD2
cdr3_nt: TGCAGTGTGACTAGCGGGCTTGCCTACAATGAGCAGTTCTTC
cdr3_aa: CSVTSGLAYNEQFF

clone_size: few
v_call: TRBV18
j_call: TRBJ2-1
d_call: TRBD1
cdr3_nt: TGTGCCAGCTCACCGGACAGGGGGTACAATGAGCAGTTCTTC
cdr3_aa: CASSPDRGYNEQFF

clone_size: few
v_call: TRBV7-9
j_call: TRBJ2-7
d_call: NA
cdr3_nt: TGTGCCAGCAGCTTAGAGGGGGTTGCCAGCTCCTACGAGCAGTACTTC
cdr3_aa: CASSLEGVASSYEQYF

clone_size: few
v_call: TRBV9
j_call: TRBJ2-3
d_call: NA
cdr3_nt: TGTGCCAGCAGCGGCGCCGGGAGCACAGATACGCAGTATTTT
cdr3_aa: CASSGAGSTDTQYF

clone_size: few
v_call: TRBV6-4
j_call: TRBJ2-1
d_call: TRBD2
cdr3_nt: TGTGCCAGCAGTGACATGGCGGGGGGGCCAAACAATGAGCAGTTCTTC
cdr3_aa: CASSDMAGGPNNEQFF

clone_size: NA
v_call: TRBV27
j_call: TRBJ2-7
d_call: TRBD2
cdr3_nt: TGTGCCAGCAGTTTATCGGCGGGGGGGAGGAGCGAGCAGTACTTC
cdr3_aa: CASSLSAGGRSEQYF

clone_size: NA
v_call: TRBV7-8
j_call: TRBJ2-5
d_call: TRBD1
cdr3_nt: TGTGCCAGCAGCCCGACAGGGGAATACCAAGAGACCCAGTACTTC
cdr3_aa: CASSPTGEYQETQYF

clone_size: NA
v_call: TRBV5-1
j_call: TRBJ2-2
d_call: NA
cdr3_nt: TGCGCCAGCAGCTTGGAGGTTCGGGACACCGGGGAGCTGTTTTTT
cdr3_aa: CASSLEVRDTGELFF

clone_size: few
v_call: TRBV12-3/TRBV12-4
j_call: TRBJ2-1
d_call: TRBD2
cdr3_nt: TGTGCCAGCACCGAAACGGGACTAGCGGGACTAAGTGAGCAGTTCTTC
cdr3_aa: CASTETGLAGLSEQFF

clone_size: NA
v_call: TRBV27
j_call: TRBJ2-6
d_call: NA
cdr3_nt: TGTGCCAGCAGTCCCCCCCCGGGAAGGGGGGCTGGGGCCAACGTCCTGACTTTC
cdr3_aa: CASSPPPGRGAGANVLTF

clone_size: many
v_call: TRBV5-1
j_call: TRBJ2-6
d_call: NA
cdr3_nt: TGCGCCAGCAGCTTGGTGGCAGTTAACTCTGGGGCCAACGTCCTGACTTTC
cdr3_aa: CASSLVAVNSGANVLTF

clone_size: few
v_call: TRBV11-2
j_call: TRBJ2-1
d_call: TRBD2
cdr3_nt: TGTGCCAGCAGCTCCCCCGGCCCGCGTCCGGGACTAGCGGGGGGCAATTCCTACAATGAGCAGTTCTTC
cdr3_aa: CASSSPGPRPGLAGGNSYNEQFF

clone_size: NA
v_call: TRBV6-2/TRBV6-3
j_call: TRBJ2-1
d_call: NA
cdr3_nt: TGTGCCAGCAGTGATGGAGGGGAGGCCCACTACAATGAGCAGTTCTTC
cdr3_aa: CASSDGGEAHYNEQFF

clone_size: NA
v_call: TRBV27
j_call: TRBJ2-7
d_call: NA
cdr3_nt: TGTGCCAGCATCGGAGGCACCTCCTACGAGCAGTACTTC
cdr3_aa: CASIGGTSYEQYF

clone_size: few
v_call: TRBV20-1
j_call: TRBJ2-2
d_call: NA
cdr3_nt: TGCAGTGCTAGATATCGGGCAGGGGCGAACACCGGGGAGCTGTTTTTT
cdr3_aa: CSARYRAGANTGELFF

clone_size: few
v_call: TRBV7-9
j_call: TRBJ2-1
d_call: NA
cdr3_nt: TGTGCCAGCAGCCCGGGGGCGGGAGCCTACAATGAGCAGTTCTTC
cdr3_aa: CASSPGAGAYNEQFF

clone_size: NA
v_call: TRBV5-1
j_call: TRBJ1-2
d_call: TRBD1
cdr3_nt: TGCGCCAGCCAGACAGGGGGCGGCTATGGCTACACCTTC
cdr3_aa: CASQTGGGYGYTF

clone_size: few
v_call: TRBV6-5
j_call: TRBJ1-6
d_call: NA
cdr3_nt: TGTGCCAGCAGTTACTCGAGAGAAGGGGTCTCCTATAATTCACCCCTCCACTTT
cdr3_aa: CASSYSREGVSYNSPLHF

clone_size: NA
v_call: TRBV6-5
j_call: TRBJ2-5
d_call: NA
cdr3_nt: TGTGCCAGCAGTCCCTCTCTCCTTCCCTCAACGGAGACCCAGTACTTC
cdr3_aa: CASSPSLLPSTETQYF

clone_size: NA
v_call: TRBV24-1
j_call: TRBJ1-2
d_call: NA
cdr3_nt: TGTGCCACCAGTGGCGTCAGGGAGGGCTACACCTTC
cdr3_aa: CATSGVREGYTF

clone_size: many
v_call: TRBV5-1
j_call: TRBJ2-3
d_call: NA
cdr3_nt: TGCGCCAGCAGTTCGGGCCGCACAGATACGCAGTATTTT
cdr3_aa: CASSSGRTDTQYF

clone_size: NA
v_call: TRBV5-1
j_call: TRBJ1-2
d_call: TRBD1
cdr3_nt: TGCGCCAGCAGCTTGCAGGGGGATGGAAGAGATGGCTACACCTTC
cdr3_aa: CASSLQGDGRDGYTF

clone_size: few
v_call: TRBV7-3
j_call: TRBJ2-5
d_call: NA
cdr3_nt: TGTGCCAGCAGCTTAACGTCCAAAGAGACCCAGTACTTC
cdr3_aa: CASSLTSKETQYF

clone_size: NA
v_call: TRBV9
j_call: TRBJ2-7
d_call: TRBD2
cdr3_nt: TGTGCCAGCAGCGTAGGGGACGGGGGGTTCGAGCAGTACTTC
cdr3_aa: CASSVGDGGFEQYF

clone_size: many
v_call: TRBV7-9
j_call: TRBJ2-2
d_call: NA
cdr3_nt: TGTGCCAGCAGCTTAGCAGGGGTCACCGGGGAGCTGTTTTTT
cdr3_aa: CASSLAGVTGELFF

clone_size: NA
v_call: TRBV5-1
j_call: TRBJ2-2
d_call: NA
cdr3_nt: TGCGCCAGCAGCAACAAGGCGGGGCAAGCCGGGGAGCTGTTTTTT
cdr3_aa: CASSNKAGQAGELFF

clone_size: NA
v_call: TRBV19
j_call: TRBJ1-2
d_call: NA
cdr3_nt: TGTGCCAGTAGTATGAGAAGGACACCCAATGGCTACACCTTC
cdr3_aa: CASSMRRTPNGYTF

clone_size: few
v_call: TRBV5-1
j_call: TRBJ2-7
d_call: TRBD2
cdr3_nt: TGCGCCACTTCGACTAGCGGGAACTACGAGCAGTACTTC
cdr3_aa: CATSTSGNYEQYF

clone_size: many
v_call: TRBV7-9
j_call: TRBJ1-5
d_call: TRBD1
cdr3_nt: TGTGCCAGCAGCTTAGGGACAGGGCGTCAGCCCCAGCATTTT
cdr3_aa: CASSLGTGRQPQHF

clone_size: NA
v_call: TRBV2
j_call: TRBJ1-1
d_call: TRBD1
cdr3_nt: TGTGCCAGCAGTCGCGGGACAGGGGGTAGGAACACTGAAGCTTTCTTT
cdr3_aa: CASSRGTGGRNTEAFF

clone_size: NA
v_call: TRBV11-2
j_call: TRBJ1-1
d_call: NA
cdr3_nt: TGTGCCAGCAGCTTAACGAGGGCCGGAAAGAACACTGAAGCTTTCTTT
cdr3_aa: CASSLTRAGKNTEAFF

clone_size: few
v_call: TRBV10-3
j_call: TRBJ1-2
d_call: NA
cdr3_nt: TGTGCCATCAGGGACAGTCTCTCTAACTATGGCTACACCTTC
cdr3_aa: CAIRDSLSNYGYTF